A selection of T cell receptor beta chains follows, all from one sample in a study of type 1 and type 2 diabetes patients. Each CDR3 protein gets one entry after TCRdb re-called the multiplex PCR reads with MiXCR. The sample shows fewer than 350,000 distinct CDR3 sequences, approximately 50% of them seen only once. The sample comprised peripheral blood mononuclear cells (PBMCs). These TCRs come from a man aged 18 to 29 with type 2 diabetes. The CDR3 runs from the conserved cysteine through the conserved F or W. D genes are given only for firm matches. Expanded clones get a size class; other rows say once, few or many, or leave the size out.

v_gene	j_gene	abundance	d_gene	CDR3aa	CDR3nt
TRBV19	TRBJ1-1	NA	NA	CASSTVRGLGTISRFGTEAFF	TGTGCCAGTAGTACGGTTCGGGGATTGGGGACTATCTCTAGATTTGGGACTGAAGCTTTCTTT
TRBV19	TRBJ2-4	NA	NA	CATQGGAWRNIQYF	TGTGCCACCCAGGGGGGGGCGTGGAGGAACATTCAGTACTTC
TRBV6-5	TRBJ1-5	once	NA	CASSPLGLGNQPQHF	TGTGCCAGCAGTCCCCTCGGGTTGGGCAATCAGCCCCAGCATTTT
TRBV30	TRBJ2-5	few	NA	CAWSWGVQETQYF	TGTGCCTGGAGTTGGGGGGTTCAAGAGACCCAGTACTTC
TRBV7-9	TRBJ1-1	NA	NA	CASSERGGPNTEAFF	TGTGCCAGCAGTGAAAGGGGGGGACCGAACACTGAAGCTTTCTTT
TRBV2	TRBJ1-6	NA	NA	CASSERRGNSPLHF	TGTGCCAGCAGTGAACGGCGGGGCAATTCACCCCTCCACTTT
TRBV19	TRBJ1-1	NA	NA	CASSIRGTPNTEAFF	TGTGCCAGTAGTATAAGAGGGACCCCGAACACTGAAGCTTTCTTT
TRBV6-1	TRBJ1-2	few	TRBD1	CASVVRGLANYGYTF	TGTGCCAGCGTAGTCAGGGGGTTAGCTAACTATGGCTACACCTTC
TRBV19	TRBJ1-2	few	NA	CAARTGSGYTF	TGTGCCGCGAGGACGGGGAGTGGCTACACCTTC
TRBV5-1	TRBJ2-3	NA	TRBD2	CASSSPERGGELDTQYF	TGCGCCAGCAGCTCGCCTGAGCGGGGGGGCGAGCTGGATACGCAGTATTTT
TRBV4-3	TRBJ2-7	NA	NA	CASSQDRIGSYYEQYF	TGCGCCAGCAGCCAAGATCGGATAGGGAGTTACTACGAGCAGTACTTC
TRBV12-3/TRBV12-4	TRBJ2-7	NA	NA	CASGGAYSYKQYF	TGTGCCAGCGGGGGGGCGTACTCCTACAAGCAGTACTTC
TRBV6-6	TRBJ2-2	NA	NA	CASSDSVGKGTGELFF	TGTGCCAGCAGTGACTCGGTCGGGAAGGGTACCGGGGAGCTGTTTTTT
TRBV19	TRBJ2-7	NA	NA	CASCGQYYEQYF	TGTGCCAGTTGTGGACAATACTACGAGCAGTACTTC
TRBV7-2	TRBJ2-2	NA	NA	CASSLRPGTGNTGELFF	TGTGCCAGCAGCTTAAGACCCGGGACGGGGAACACCGGGGAGCTGTTTTTT
TRBV7-6	TRBJ2-7	NA	NA	CASSGGLDRTHEQYF	TGTGCCAGCAGCGGAGGATTGGACAGAACTCACGAGCAGTACTTC
TRBV9	TRBJ2-2	NA	NA	CASSVRVEAGELFF	TGTGCCAGCAGCGTAAGAGTAGAGGCCGGGGAGCTGTTTTTT
TRBV6-1	TRBJ1-1	few	NA	CASSNRVGGMNTEAFF	TGTGCCAGCAGTAACAGGGTAGGTGGTATGAACACTGAAGCTTTCTTT
TRBV27	TRBJ2-2	NA	NA	CASSLLMAGGDGELFF	TGTGCCAGCAGTTTACTTATGGCAGGGGGGGACGGGGAGCTGTTTTTT
TRBV7-2	TRBJ2-3	few	TRBD1	CASSLDRAGDTQYF	TGTGCCAGCAGCCTCGACAGGGCGGGTGATACGCAGTATTTT
TRBV5-1	TRBJ2-2	few	NA	CASSLAEYLGELFF	TGCGCCAGCAGCTTGGCGGAGTACCTTGGGGAGCTGTTTTTT
TRBV7-2	TRBJ1-5	NA	TRBD1	CAGSPEGQGAILGGNQPQHF	TGTGCCGGCAGCCCCGAAGGGCAGGGGGCTATCCTGGGAGGCAATCAGCCCCAGCATTTT
TRBV7-2	TRBJ1-1	NA	NA	CASSVNPNTEAFF	TGTGCCAGCAGTGTGAACCCGAACACTGAAGCTTTCTTT